This entry features one T cell receptor beta chain sequence. The data were obtained in a study of blood T cell repertoires in COVID-19. Study as a whole: Sites in the United States, Italy and Spain provided acute and convalescent COVID-19 samples. The cDNA or gDNA used as material had been derived from T cells, B-cell-depleted T cells, or PBMCs.

Germline V gives CDR1 LGHDT, CDR2 YNNKEL (reference sequence). V shed 1 base and J 8 bases; nucleotides not matched to a gene: 15. This CDR3 has 18 amino acids. Original data processing: Reference gene primer amplification in the assay estimated nucleated cell counts. The data were produced by immunoSEQ multiplex PCR, yet TCRdb's version contains in-frame clones alone and is incomplete. V and J calls and clone size are copied from that table; D and trimming were computed from the DNA. Among approximately 160,000 clones listed, roughly 80% were seen once. The V call is TRBV3-1 (or the pseudogene TRBV3-2), the J call TRBJ1-3; 9 bases fit TRBD1. The material sequenced was peripheral blood. This receptor was obtained from an elderly woman with acute or convalescent COVID-19. The CDR3: CASSQGPIFGTGSDTIYF. CDR3 nucleotide sequence: TGTGCCAGCAGCCAAGGGCCCATTTTTGGGACAGGGTCGGACACCATATATTTT.